These 16 T cell receptor beta chains came from one sample sequenced in a study of regulatory T cells in long-lasting Graves disease. With iRepertoire HTBI primers and Arm-PCR of CDR3 regions, TCR beta libraries were built. TCRdb re-analysed the multiplex PCR reads in MiXCR, keeping a single row per CDR3 protein. The table lists roughly 400,000 distinct CDR3 sequences, around 21% of them singletons. Time point of the sample: persistent/refractory GD, antithyroid drugs over 5 years with positive TRAb. Extracted PBMC RNA gave rise to the TCR library. This specimen consisted of peripheral blood mononuclear cells (PBMCs), obtained when the disease was refractory, from a patient treated with antithyroid drugs. The receptors come from a female donor with Graves disease.

This clonotype showed up many times. V gene TRBV10-3 combines with J gene TRBJ2-7; tentatively, D is TRBD2 (6 bases). From germline, CDR1 is ENHRY and CDR2 SYGVKD. V lost 2 bases and J lost 2, with 13 bases in between. The CDR3 has 15 residues. The CDR3 sequence is CAISERSGVPYEQYF. For the CDR3, the DNA is TGTGCCATCAGTGAGAGGTCGGGAGTCCCCTACGAGCAGTACTTC.

In this sample, this clonotype turned up many times. The rearrangement uses TRBV6-2 or TRBV6-3 and TRBJ2-5; no clear D. The ends were cut back, 2 bases at V and 7 bases at J, with 8 bases in the middle. This CDR3 spans 12 amino acids. From germline, CDR1 is MNHEY and CDR2 SVGEGT. The CDR3, as DNA: TGTGCCAGCAGTTACACGTCCGGGACCCAGTACTTC. Protein: CASSYTSGTQYF.

This clonotype was seen repeatedly, ten times or more. The chain couples TRBV10-3 to TRBJ1-2; 7 bases agree with TRBD1. The CDR3 runs 13 residues. The V segment lost 4 bases and the J segment 8 bases; nucleotides outside the gene matches: 7. Germline V gene lookup returns CDR1 ENHRY and CDR2 SYGVKD. In DNA, the CDR3 is TGTGCCATCAGTGGACAGGGAAGGGGAGGCTACACCTTC. It translates to CAISGQGRGGYTF.

The sample holds many counts of this clonotype. The rearrangement joins TRBV12-3 or TRBV12-4 to TRBJ1-2; weak D call: TRBD1 (6 bases). V shed 6 bases and J shed 3 bases, with 14 bases lying between them. The CDR3 totals 14 residues. The DNA for the CDR3 is TGTGCCAGCAGATTGGTGGGACAAGACTATGGCTACACCTTC. Translation: CASRLVGQDYGYTF.

V usage is TRBV12-3 or TRBV12-4 and J usage is TRBJ2-3; either TRBD1 or TRBD2 may fit D (5 bases each). Trimming shortened V by 4 bases and J by 3 bases, and 14 bases separated the two germline ends. The CDR3 totals 15 residues. This chain's CDR3 is CASSYTVGVTDTQYF. CDR3 coding DNA: TGTGCCAGCAGTTATACAGTGGGGGTAACAGATACGCAGTATTTT.

This clonotype was found many times. The V gene is TRBV20-1, the J gene TRBJ2-5; a weak D match, TRBD2 (6 bases). The CDR3 sequence is 19 residues long. V lost 1 base and J lost 2, with 26 bases in between. Per the germline V gene, CDR1 is DFQATT and CDR2 is SNEGSKA (reference sequence). CDR3 residues: CSARALKGGDFELQETQYF. DNA of the CDR3: TGCAGTGCTAGAGCCTTAAAAGGCGGGGACTTCGAACTTCAAGAGACCCAGTACTTC.

The rearrangement joins TRBV4-3 to TRBJ2-4, with 8 positions matching TRBD2. CDR3 size: 15 residues. Losses at the gene ends were 0 bases for V and 7 bases for J; bases not matched to a gene: 5. Looked up from germline, CDR1 is LGHNA and CDR2 is YSLEER. The CDR3 here is CASSQDFGGVNIQYF. CDR3 DNA: TGCGCCAGCAGCCAAGATTTCGGGGGGGTGAACATTCAGTACTTC.

The sample holds many counts of this clonotype. The chain is built from TRBV27 and TRBJ2-2; TRBD2 matches at 7 bases. The J segment lost 0 bases and the V segment lost 3 bases, leaving 4 bases of the junction unmatched. Germline CDR1 and CDR2: MNHEY and SMNVEV (reference sequence). The CDR3 is made up of 16 amino acids. In DNA form, the CDR3 reads TGTGCCAGCAGTTTTAGGACTAGTACGAACACCGGGGAGCTGTTTTTT. This translates into CASSFRTSTNTGELFF.

V usage is TRBV14 and J usage is TRBJ1-6; maybe TRBD1 (5 bases). Trimming cost V 0 bases and J 7 bases, with 7 bases left between them. From germline, CDR1 is SGHDN and CDR2 FVKESK. The CDR3 loop spans 14 amino acids. The CDR3 is CASSQETANSPLHF. The DNA for the CDR3 is TGTGCCAGCAGCCAAGAGACAGCCAATTCACCCCTCCACTTT.

As concerns this clonotype: An end of the junction differs from the germline gene, which may be a read error. The CDR3 reads CASSFGTAGGDLFF. For the CDR3, the DNA is TGTGCCAGCAGTTTCGGGACGGCTGGCGGGGACCTGTTTTTT. The gene calls are TRBV27 and TRBJ2-2; D perhaps matches TRBD2 (6 bases). Germline V gene lookup returns CDR1 MNHEY and CDR2 SMNVEV (reference sequence). The CDR3 is 14 amino acids.

The chain employs TRBV20-1 and TRBJ1-5, with D possibly TRBD1 on 5 matching bases. This CDR3 contains 14 residues. Trimming took off 6 bases at V and 0 bases at J, with 12 bases between the two ends. Germline V gives CDR1 DFQATT, CDR2 SNEGSKA (reference sequence). CDR3 coding DNA: TGCAGTGCCCTGACAGCTTATAGCAATCAGCCCCAGCATTTT. Its protein is CSALTAYSNQPQHF.

In the case of this clonotype: A read error may explain this, as a much larger clone is one base away. This chain joins TRBV29-1 and TRBJ1-5; D call uncertain. With 4 bases removed from V and 0 bases from J, the gap between germline ends came to 7 bases. The CDR3 has 13 amino acids. Germline CDR1 is SQVTM and CDR2 is ANQGSEA. CDR3 bases: TGCAGCGTTGCGGGGAATAGCAATCAGCCCCAGCATTTT. Translated, it gives CSVAGNSNQPQHF.

This clonotype was recorded at least ten times. The V call is TRBV28, the J call TRBJ2-7; 13 nucleotides match TRBD2. The CDR3 loop spans 17 amino acids. The germline gives CDR1 MDHEN, CDR2 SYDVKM. J gave up 2 bases and V 6 bases, and 10 bases lay outside the gene matches. Written as DNA, the CDR3 is TGTGCCAGCAGGGGGACTAGCGGGACAGGCAGGACCTACGAGCAGTACTTC. Protein product: CASRGTSGTGRTYEQYF.

This clonotype was seen repeatedly, ten times or more. The chain is built from TRBV12-3 or TRBV12-4 and TRBJ1-6; perhaps TRBD1 as D (5 bases). CDR3 size: 13 residues. The V and J ends lost 6 bases and 14 bases respectively, with 17 bases between them. CDR3 in amino acids: CASSRDGARALHF. The CDR3 DNA sequence: TGTGCCAGCAGCCGGGACGGGGCGCGAGCCCTCCACTTT.

Here the CDR3 reads CASRGQGVGYGYTF. In DNA, the CDR3 is TGTGCCAGCAGGGGACAGGGCGTTGGTTATGGCTACACCTTC. The chain couples TRBV28 to TRBJ1-2; 9 bases agree with TRBD1. J gave up 5 bases and V 6 bases, and 7 bases lay outside the gene matches. CDR1 MDHEN and CDR2 SYDVKM come from the germline V gene. CDR3 size: 14 residues.

The CDR3 nucleotides read TGCGCCAGCAGCCTGTATTGGGACTTGAACACTGAAGCTTTCTTT. Translation gives CASSLYWDLNTEAFF. This chain connects TRBV5-1 to TRBJ1-1, with D possibly matching TRBD1 (5 bases). Looked up from germline, CDR1 is SGHRS and CDR2 is YFSETQ. Trimming left V 4 bases short and J 0 bases short, with 13 bases between. The CDR3 totals 15 residues.